These 21 T cell receptor beta chains originate from one sample sequenced in a study of T cell repertoires in cytomegalovirus infection. Their cognate antigens are unknown. TCRdb independently ran MiXCR on the reads; one entry per CDR3 protein. The table shows 300,000 to 400,000 distinct CDR3 sequences, with almost 30% occurring only once. Sequencing used cultured PBMCs, obtained from culture after CMV antigen stimulation. Receptors originate from a human donor in good health (CMV status not recorded). Some clones in this sample may be carry-over from other donors' samples.

This clonotype appeared a few times. The chain couples TRBV6-1 to TRBJ2-3; 8 nucleotides align to TRBD2. Germline values: CDR1 MNHNS, CDR2 SASEGT. The CDR3 runs to 20 residues. The V and J ends lost 5 bases and 1 base, in that order; junction bases with no gene match: 20. The CDR3 loop is CASSPSGTSTGFKGTDTQYF. As DNA, the CDR3 is TGTGCCAGCAGTCCCTCCGGGACTAGTACGGGGTTCAAAGGCACAGATACGCAGTATTTT.

The chain uses TRBV2 and TRBJ1-2; D remains ambiguous. CDR3 length: 14 residues. Germline CDR1 and CDR2: SNHLY and FYNNEI. The ends were cut back, 2 bases at V and 4 bases at J, with 11 bases in the middle. The CDR3, as DNA: TGTGCCAGCAGTGAACGGAGGACCTCCTATGGCTACACCTTC. Encoded protein: CASSERRTSYGYTF.

This chain links TRBV27 with TRBJ1-5; D is uncertain. The CDR3 covers 16 residues. The germline CDR1 and CDR2 sequences are MNHEY and SMNVEV (reference sequence). The germline V and J ends were trimmed by 0 bases and 2 bases, with 11 bases remaining between them. The chain's CDR3 is CASSLSSGEGNQPQHF. CDR3 DNA sequence: TGTGCCAGCAGTTTATCGTCTGGGGAGGGCAATCAGCCCCAGCATTTT.

This clonotype was seen more than once but under ten times. This sequence joins TRBV30 and TRBJ2-7; D is possibly TRBD2 (5 bases). V gave up 1 base and J gave up 2 bases, with 9 bases separating them. There are 13 residues in the CDR3. Germline V lookup: CDR1 GTSNPN, CDR2 SVGIG (reference sequence). CDR3 loop: CAWSGGVAYEQYF. CDR3 sequence (DNA): TGTGCCTGGAGTGGGGGAGTAGCCTACGAGCAGTACTTC.

This clonotype was found a few times. The chain uses TRBV10-3 and TRBJ2-4; 9 positions agree with TRBD1. The junction had 2 bases not matched to a gene; V was cut back by 2 bases and J by 0 bases. CDR3 length: 16 residues. Germline assignment: CDR1 ENHRY and CDR2 SYGVKD. This CDR3 is CAISEGQGLAKNIQYF. CDR3 in DNA: TGTGCCATCAGTGAGGGACAGGGGTTAGCCAAAAACATTCAGTACTTC.

Written as DNA, the CDR3 is TGTGCCAGCACTCGACTTGGGGCGACAGCTAACTATGGCTACACCTTC. Residues: CASTRLGATANYGYTF. The rearrangement links TRBV6-1 to TRBJ1-2; the D gene is possibly TRBD1 (5 bases). Germline V lookup: CDR1 MNHNS, CDR2 SASEGT. The CDR3 length is 16 residues. V shed 7 bases and J shed 0 bases, with 18 bases lying between them.

The V call is TRBV20-1, the J call TRBJ1-4; tentative D call: TRBD1 (5 bases). Trimming took 6 bases from V and 5 from J, leaving 13 bases between them. This CDR3 comprises 13 residues. Germline V gene lookup returns CDR1 DFQATT and CDR2 SNEGSKA (reference sequence). CDR3 sequence: CSAPQVLNEKLFF. The CDR3 coding sequence is TGCAGTGCACCACAGGTGTTAAATGAAAAACTGTTTTTT.

The chain has TRBV14 and TRBJ2-5; D not certain. The CDR3 contains 14 residues. Germline loops: CDR1 SGHDN, CDR2 FVKESK. Trimming cost V 4 bases and J 7 bases, with 16 bases left between them. CDR3 in DNA: TGTGCCAGCAGCCTAGTGGGCGGCCTTGGGACCCAGTACTTC. Residues: CASSLVGGLGTQYF.

This clonotype was seen at least ten times. V and J are TRBV10-3 and TRBJ2-1; TRBD2 matches at 11 bases. Germline V gives CDR1 ENHRY, CDR2 SYGVKD. The J segment lost 0 bases and the V segment lost 7 bases, leaving 11 bases of the junction unmatched. CDR3 length: 18 amino acids. This CDR3 is CAIKGTSGLRGSYNEQFF. CDR3 bases: TGTGCCATCAAAGGGACTAGCGGTCTGAGGGGCTCCTACAATGAGCAGTTCTTC.

This clonotype was recorded only once. The V gene is TRBV9, the J gene TRBJ1-1, with D perhaps matching TRBD1 (5 bases). Germline values: CDR1 SGDLS, CDR2 YYNGEE. V dropped 0 bases and J dropped 3 bases, with 15 bases sitting between them. The CDR3 has 16 residues. The CDR3 region has the DNA TGTGCCAGCAGCGTAGACTATAGGGGTTCGGACACTGAAGCTTTCTTT. It codes for CASSVDYRGSDTEAFF.

The chain links TRBV27 to TRBJ1-1, with D perhaps TRBD1 (5 bases). Germline CDR1 is MNHEY and CDR2 is SMNVEV (reference sequence). Trimming removed 2 bases at V and 8 bases at J, with 12 bases between. This CDR3 has 13 amino acids. CDR3 nucleotides: TGTGCCAGCAGTTTAAGGATGGGGGTCGAAGCTTTCTTT. Amino acid sequence: CASSLRMGVEAFF.

The chain uses TRBV14 and TRBJ2-5, with a tentative D call TRBD2 (6 bases). The CDR3 length is 16 residues. Per germline, CDR1 SGHDN and CDR2 FVKESK. Trimming took off 1 base at V and 3 bases at J, with 15 bases between the two ends. The CDR3 bases are TGTGCCAGCAGCCAAGTCCGGGGCGGGGATGAAGAGACCCAGTACTTC. It specifies CASSQVRGGDEETQYF.

The chain joins TRBV12-3 or TRBV12-4 to TRBJ2-5, with TRBD1 matching 11 bases. This CDR3 has 16 amino acids. V was clipped by 2 bases and J by 7 bases; unmatched bases: 9. DNA of the CDR3: TGTGCCAGCAGTTTATATGGGACAGGGGGATGGGGGACCCAGTACTTC. Encoded protein: CASSLYGTGGWGTQYF.

There are many counts of this clonotype. The rearrangement joins TRBV7-2 to TRBJ1-2, with 8 bases lining up with TRBD1. Germline CDR1 SGHTA, CDR2 FQGNSA. Trimming removed 1 base from V and 4 bases from J; junction bases left unmatched: 5. The length of the CDR3 is 15 residues. This CDR3 reads CASSLGGQGSYGYTF. The CDR3 DNA follows: TGTGCCAGCAGCTTAGGAGGACAGGGAAGCTATGGCTACACCTTC.

The gene calls are TRBV11-2 and TRBJ2-1; 8 bases agree with TRBD1. CDR3 length: 17 residues. Germline values: CDR1 SGHAT, CDR2 FQNNGV. V lost 5 bases, J lost 3 bases, and 12 bases stayed unmatched. CDR3 protein: CASSRTARGTGYNEQFF. The DNA for the CDR3 is TGTGCCAGCAGCAGAACGGCCCGAGGGACAGGCTACAATGAGCAGTTCTTC.

This clonotype turned up a few times. The rearrangement joins TRBV12-3 or TRBV12-4 to TRBJ2-3; D is possibly TRBD1 or TRBD2 (5 bases each). Trimming left V 8 bases short and J 8 bases short, with 8 bases between. This CDR3 is 10 amino acids long. Here the CDR3 DNA reads TGTGCCAGCCCGAGGGGTACGCAGTATTTT. Amino acids: CASPRGTQYF.

This clonotype was found a few times. The chain combines TRBV19 with TRBJ2-7; D unclear. V was shortened by 5 bases and J by 0 bases, with 17 bases between the two germline ends. The V gene's germline CDR1 is LNHDA and CDR2 SQIVND (reference sequence). The CDR3 is 16 amino acids. The CDR3 DNA sequence: TGTGCCAGTAGTCTAACATCGACGTGGTCCTCCTACGAGCAGTACTTC. It yields the protein CASSLTSTWSSYEQYF.

The V gene is TRBV5-6, the J gene TRBJ1-1; D might be TRBD1 (6 bases). Per the germline V gene, CDR1 is SGHDT and CDR2 is YYEEEE. The CDR3 loop spans 16 amino acids. V shed 2 bases and J shed 4 bases, with 18 bases lying between them. The CDR3 bases are TGTGCCAGCAGCTTTCTAAAGGGGAAGGGGGTCACTGAAGCTTTCTTT. Its translation: CASSFLKGKGVTEAFF.

The V call is TRBV20-1, the J call TRBJ1-1; possible D gene TRBD1, 5 bases. Germline CDR1 is DFQATT and CDR2 is SNEGSKA (reference sequence). V lost 2 bases and J 7 bases, leaving 11 bases between the germline ends. The CDR3 has 12 amino acids. CDR3 amino acids: CSARRAGSEAFF. DNA for the CDR3: TGCAGTGCTAGAAGGGCAGGGAGTGAAGCTTTCTTT.

The chain carries TRBV7-8 and TRBJ1-4, with D unresolved. V was shortened by 1 base and J by 5 bases, with 11 bases between the two germline ends. The CDR3 consists of 15 residues. CDR1 is SGHVS and CDR2 is FQNEAQ in the germline V gene. Written as DNA, the CDR3 is TGTGCCAGCAGCTTAGGGGTACGAGACAATGAAAAACTGTTTTTT. It translates to CASSLGVRDNEKLFF. Full variable domain (rest looked up from reference TRBV7-8 and TRBJ1-4): GAGVSQSPRYKVAKRGQDVALRCDPISGHVSLFWYQQALGQGPEFLTYFQNEAQLDKSGLPSDRFFAERPEGSVSTLKIQRTQQEDSAVYLCASSLGVRDNEKLFFGSGTQLSVL.

V and J are TRBV9 and TRBJ2-1; TRBD2 matches at 13 bases. V gave up 4 bases and J gave up 7 bases; unmatched junction bases: 8. The CDR3 is 16 residues long. Looked up from germline, CDR1 is SGDLS and CDR2 is YYNGEE. CDR3 in amino acids: CASSPGLAGVQNEQFF. The CDR3 DNA sequence: TGTGCCAGCAGCCCCGGACTAGCGGGAGTTCAAAATGAGCAGTTCTTC.